This T cell receptor beta chain was found in a study of tumor and adjacent non-tumor tissue in lung cancer. Study-level background: Patients were aged about 30 to 76, about ten men and about 5 women, stage I to III.

RNA was extracted from bulk tissue without any cell sorting. Three rounds of nested PCR, following a modified ARM-PCR protocol, produced the TCRbeta library. MiXCR, applied by TCRdb to the multiplex PCR reads, yields one record per CDR3 protein. The sample records 200,000 to 250,000 distinct CDR3 sequences, about 76% being singletons. This sequence was found in a man aged 60-69 years with non-small cell lung cancer. The sequencing sample was made of lung tumor tissue.

The CDR3 region is CASRSGGIRQPQHF. The DNA of the CDR3 is TGTGCCAGCAGAAGCGGGGGGATACGGCAGCCCCAGCATTTT. The V gene is TRBV6-5, the J gene TRBJ1-5, with a tentative D call TRBD1 (5 bases). Germline V CDR1 and CDR2: MNHEY, SVGAGI. V was clipped by 6 bases and J by 7 bases, with 16 bases between them. CDR3 size: 14 residues.